These T cell receptor beta chains were read from a single sample in a study of blood T cells in healthy people across ages. TCRdb independently ran MiXCR on the 5' RACE reads; one entry per CDR3 protein. The sample consists of 1.8 million or so distinct CDR3 sequences, roughly two fifths of them appearing once. The sample taken for sequencing was blood. The receptors were sampled from a human donor in good health. The CDR3 runs from the conserved cysteine through the conserved F or W. The D gene is left open where the match is weak. Where a row states a size, it is once, few, many or the class of an expanded clone; other rows omit it.

clone size	D gene	V gene	J gene	CDR3 DNA	CDR3 protein
many	TRBD1	TRBV29-1	TRBJ2-7	TGCAGCGTTGTTCTCTCAGGGGGCAGGTACGAGCAGTACTTC	CSVVLSGGRYEQYF
few	TRBD1	TRBV15	TRBJ2-7	TGTGCCACCAGCAGAGAAGGGACAGGGGGCATCTACGAGCAGTACTTC	CATSREGTGGIYEQYF
-	-	TRBV29-1	TRBJ1-2	TGCAGCGTTGAAGATCTTGACACCTATGGCCACACCTTC	CSVEDLDTYGHTF
-	-	TRBV9	TRBJ2-2	TGTGCCAGCAGCGGACCGGGACTGATAAACACCGGGGAGCTGTTTTTT	CASSGPGLINTGELFF
-	-	TRBV11-3	TRBJ2-1	TGTGCCAGCAGCTTAATTTACCAGCGGGCCACGGTGAGCTCCTACAATGAGCAGTTCTTC	CASSLIYQRATVSSYNEQFF
-	TRBD1	TRBV29-1	TRBJ2-7	TGCAGCGCTTCGGCCGGGACAGACTACGAGCAGTACTTC	CSASAGTDYEQYF
-	-	TRBV7-9	TRBJ1-1	TGTGCCAGCAGCTTGAGGTTCACTGAAGCTTTCTTT	CASSLRFTEAFF
few	-	TRBV20-1	TRBJ2-7	TGCAGTGCTAGAACCGGGACGTCTAATTCCTACGAGCAGTACTTC	CSARTGTSNSYEQYF
-	-	TRBV30	TRBJ1-5	TGTGCCTGGAGTGTAGGACTCGATAGGGGGCAGCCCCAGCATTTT	CAWSVGLDRGQPQHF
few	-	TRBV12-3/TRBV12-4	TRBJ1-5	TGTGCCAGCAGTTTAGGAAGACCCCCTACCCAGCATTTT	CASSLGRPPTQHF
-	TRBD1	TRBV5-5	TRBJ1-1	TGTGCCAGCAGCTCCCCGGGACAGGGGGCCGGTGAAGCTTTCTTT	CASSSPGQGAGEAFF
-	TRBD2	TRBV6-5	TRBJ2-5	TGTGCCAGCAGGGGACTAGCGGGGAAAGAGACCCAGTACTTC	CASRGLAGKETQYF
many	-	TRBV7-9	TRBJ2-1	TGTGCCAGCAGCTCTGGACAGAGCTCCTACAATGAGCAGTTCTTC	CASSSGQSSYNEQFF
few	-	TRBV20-1	TRBJ2-3	TGCAGTGCTAGAGAGCTGGGGGTTCCAGATACGCAGTATTTT	CSARELGVPDTQYF
-	-	TRBV29-1	TRBJ2-7	TGCAGCGTTGAAGATCAGGGGAGCCCCTACGAGCAGTACTTC	CSVEDQGSPYEQYF
-	-	TRBV7-2	TRBJ2-7	TGTGCCAGCAGCTCAACCTCGCGGGGGCCCTCCTACGAGCAGTACTTC	CASSSTSRGPSYEQYF
-	-	TRBV7-8	TRBJ1-4	TGTGCCAGCAGTCGGGGCCCTACTGAAAAACTGTTTTTT	CASSRGPTEKLFF
few	-	TRBV2	TRBJ2-7	TGTGCCAGCACTCCGGACGGAGGCTACGAGCAGTACTTC	CASTPDGGYEQYF
-	-	TRBV20-1	TRBJ1-5	TGCAGTGCTAGAGATAGGGGAAAGGGAAATCAGCCCCAGCATTTT	CSARDRGKGNQPQHF
-	TRBD2	TRBV9	TRBJ2-5	TGTGCCAGCAGCGCCCGTAGCGGGGGCCACCAAGAGACCCAGGACTTC	CASSARSGGHQETQDF
-	-	TRBV4-1	TRBJ2-5	TGCGCCAGCAGCCAAGTCGCCCGAGGGGGAGAGACCCAGTACTTC	CASSQVARGGETQYF
few	TRBD1	TRBV7-9	TRBJ1-2	TGTGCCAGCAGCTCCGGGACAGAAGGAAACTATGGCTACACCTTC	CASSSGTEGNYGYTF